By share of the sample, the clone carrying this TCR beta chain is medium-sized (0.01 to 0.1%). As yet, its antigen is unknown. Multiplex PCR was performed with 32 V and 13 J primers, and it amplified TCR beta CDR3. TCRdb passed the multiplex PCR reads through MiXCR, listing each CDR3 protein once. This table has approximately 2,500 distinct CDR3 sequences, more than 15% appearing once. Genomic DNA extracted from bulk tumor tissue served as template. A total of 550 to 650 ng was used per sample. Collection of several biopsies per primary tumor, spaced far apart, took place during surgery. The study cohort was described as untreated, and its members had newly diagnosed non-small cell lung cancer. They went on to have curative surgery. There were some 14 donors in total. They were all newly diagnosed non-small cell lung cancer patients undergoing surgery with curative intent. CDR3 length: 15 residues. V was clipped by 3 bases and J by 2 bases, with 14 bases between them.

The sample comes from a study of immune heterogeneity within non-small cell lung tumors. Study-wide context: The tumors comprised a few squamous cell carcinomas, around ten non-squamous carcinomas and 1 not otherwise specified. Study outcomes and limitations: Clonotypes of T-cell receptor beta found at high frequency were largely distinct between individual patients. Locally, T-cell clonality showed a moderate but significant correlation with tumor mutational burden measured at the same site (R about 0.34).

The receptor was derived from a woman aged 50 to 60 with non-small cell lung cancer. The chain links TRBV12-3 or TRBV12-4 to TRBJ2-7; no clear D. Sample: lung tumor tissue. CDR3 nucleotides: TGTGCCAGCAGTTTCTCTGGAGTGGGCACCTACGAGCAGTACTTC. It codes for CASSFSGVGTYEQYF.